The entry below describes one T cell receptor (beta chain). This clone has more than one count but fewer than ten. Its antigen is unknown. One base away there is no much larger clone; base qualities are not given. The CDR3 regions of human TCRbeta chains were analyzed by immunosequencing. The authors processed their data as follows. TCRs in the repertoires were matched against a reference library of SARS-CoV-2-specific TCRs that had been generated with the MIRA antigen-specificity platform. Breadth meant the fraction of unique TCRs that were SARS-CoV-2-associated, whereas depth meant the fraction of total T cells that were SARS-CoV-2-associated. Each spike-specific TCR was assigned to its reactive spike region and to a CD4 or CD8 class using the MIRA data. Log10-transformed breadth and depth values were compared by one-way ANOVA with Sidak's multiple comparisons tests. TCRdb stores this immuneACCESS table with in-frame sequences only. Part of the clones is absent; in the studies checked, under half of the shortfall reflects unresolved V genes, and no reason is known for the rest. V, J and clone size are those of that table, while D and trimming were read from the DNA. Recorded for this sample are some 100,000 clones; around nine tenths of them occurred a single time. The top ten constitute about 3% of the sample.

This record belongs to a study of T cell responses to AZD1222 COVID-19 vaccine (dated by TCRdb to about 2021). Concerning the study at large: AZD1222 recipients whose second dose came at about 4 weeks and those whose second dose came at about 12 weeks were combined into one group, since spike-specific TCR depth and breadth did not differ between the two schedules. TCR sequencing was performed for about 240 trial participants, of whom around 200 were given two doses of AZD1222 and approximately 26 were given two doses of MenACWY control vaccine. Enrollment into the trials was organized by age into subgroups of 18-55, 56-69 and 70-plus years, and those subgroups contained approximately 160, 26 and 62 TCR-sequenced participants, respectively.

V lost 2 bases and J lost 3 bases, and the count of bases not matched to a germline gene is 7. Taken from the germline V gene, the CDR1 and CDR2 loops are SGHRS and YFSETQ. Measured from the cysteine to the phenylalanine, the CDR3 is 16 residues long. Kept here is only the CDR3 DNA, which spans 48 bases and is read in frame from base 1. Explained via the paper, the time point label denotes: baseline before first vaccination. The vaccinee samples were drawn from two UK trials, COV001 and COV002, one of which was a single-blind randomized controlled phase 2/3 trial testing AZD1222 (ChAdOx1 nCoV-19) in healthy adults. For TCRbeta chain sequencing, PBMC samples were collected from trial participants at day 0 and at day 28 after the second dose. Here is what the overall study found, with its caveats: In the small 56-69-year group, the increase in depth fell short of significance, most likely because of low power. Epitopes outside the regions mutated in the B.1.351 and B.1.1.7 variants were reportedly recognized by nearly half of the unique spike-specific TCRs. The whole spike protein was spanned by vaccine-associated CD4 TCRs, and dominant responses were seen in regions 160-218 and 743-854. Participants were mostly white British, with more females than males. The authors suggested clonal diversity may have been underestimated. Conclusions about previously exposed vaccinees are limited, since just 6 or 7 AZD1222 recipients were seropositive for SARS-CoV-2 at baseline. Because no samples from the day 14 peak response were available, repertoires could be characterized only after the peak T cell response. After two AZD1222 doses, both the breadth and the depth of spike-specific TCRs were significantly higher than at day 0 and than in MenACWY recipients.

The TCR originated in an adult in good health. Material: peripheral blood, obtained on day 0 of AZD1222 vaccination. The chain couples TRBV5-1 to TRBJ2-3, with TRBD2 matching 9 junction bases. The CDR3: CASSFGLATGTDTQYF. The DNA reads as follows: TGCGCCAGCAGCTTCGGACTAGCGACGGGAACAGATACGCAGTATTTT.